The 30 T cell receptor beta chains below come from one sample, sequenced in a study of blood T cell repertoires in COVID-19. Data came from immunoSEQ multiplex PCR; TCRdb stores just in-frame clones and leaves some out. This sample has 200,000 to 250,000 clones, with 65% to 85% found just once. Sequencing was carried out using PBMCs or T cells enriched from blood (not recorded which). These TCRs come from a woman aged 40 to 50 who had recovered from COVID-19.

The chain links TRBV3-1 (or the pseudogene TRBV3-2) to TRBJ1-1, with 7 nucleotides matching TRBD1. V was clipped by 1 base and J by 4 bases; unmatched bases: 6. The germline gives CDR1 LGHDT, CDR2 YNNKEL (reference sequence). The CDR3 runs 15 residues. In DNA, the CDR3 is TGTGCCAGCAGCCAAGCGGGGCAGGGGGTCACTGAAGCTTTCTTT. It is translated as CASSQAGQGVTEAFF.

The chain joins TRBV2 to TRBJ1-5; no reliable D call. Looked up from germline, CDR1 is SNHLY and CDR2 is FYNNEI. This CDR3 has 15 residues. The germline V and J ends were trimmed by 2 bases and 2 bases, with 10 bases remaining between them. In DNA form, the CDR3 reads TGTGCCAGCAGTGAAAGCCGCACGGGCAATCAGCCCCAGCATTTT. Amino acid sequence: CASSESRTGNQPQHF.

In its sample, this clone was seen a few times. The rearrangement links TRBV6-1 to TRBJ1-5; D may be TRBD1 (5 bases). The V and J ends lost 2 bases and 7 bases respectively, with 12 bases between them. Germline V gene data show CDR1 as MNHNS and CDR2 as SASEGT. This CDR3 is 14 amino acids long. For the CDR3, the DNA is TGTGCCAGCAGTGAATTCAGGGAAGGACAGCCCCAGCATTTT. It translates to CASSEFREGQPQHF.

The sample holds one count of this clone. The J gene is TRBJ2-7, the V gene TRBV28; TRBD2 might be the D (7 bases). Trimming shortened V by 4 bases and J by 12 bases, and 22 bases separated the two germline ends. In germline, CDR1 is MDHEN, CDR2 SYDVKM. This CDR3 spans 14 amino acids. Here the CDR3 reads CASSWRGTPNMWYV. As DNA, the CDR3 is TGTGCCAGCAGTTGGCGGGGGACACCTAATATGTGGTACGTC.

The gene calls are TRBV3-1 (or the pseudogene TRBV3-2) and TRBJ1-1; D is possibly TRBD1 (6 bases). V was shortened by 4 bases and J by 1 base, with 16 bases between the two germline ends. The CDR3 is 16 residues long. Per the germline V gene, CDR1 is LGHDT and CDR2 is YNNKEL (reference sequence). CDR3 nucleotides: TGTGCCAGCAGCCTGGGGGCCCTGGCGGGGAACACTGAAGCTTTCTTT. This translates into CASSLGALAGNTEAFF.

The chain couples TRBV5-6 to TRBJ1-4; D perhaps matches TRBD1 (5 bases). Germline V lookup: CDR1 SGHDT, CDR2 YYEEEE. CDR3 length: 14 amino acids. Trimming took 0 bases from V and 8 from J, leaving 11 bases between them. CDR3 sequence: CASSLGRAGEKLFF. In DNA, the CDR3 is TGTGCCAGCAGCTTGGGGAGGGCAGGGGAAAAACTGTTTTTT.

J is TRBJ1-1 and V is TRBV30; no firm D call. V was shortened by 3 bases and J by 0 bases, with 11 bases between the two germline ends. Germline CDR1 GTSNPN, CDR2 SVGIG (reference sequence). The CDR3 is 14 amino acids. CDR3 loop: CAWSLGRLNTEAFF. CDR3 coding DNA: TGTGCCTGGAGCCTAGGCAGACTGAACACTGAAGCTTTCTTT.

CDR3 bases: TGTGCCAGCAGCTCGAACCGGGACTCCACAGATACGCAGTATTTT. It codes for CASSSNRDSTDTQYF. The V gene is TRBV5-4, the J gene TRBJ2-3, with TRBD2 as a possible D gene (6 bases). The germline V gene encodes CDR1 SGHNT and CDR2 YYREEE (reference sequence). Between the trimmed V and J ends, which lost 3 bases and 2 bases, there was a span of 13 bases. The length of the CDR3 is 15 residues.

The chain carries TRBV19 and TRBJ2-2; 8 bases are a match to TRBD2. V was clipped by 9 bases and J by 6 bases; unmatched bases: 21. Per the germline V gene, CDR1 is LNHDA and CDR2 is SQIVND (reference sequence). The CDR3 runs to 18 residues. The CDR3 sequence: CASSSAREAPRSAGELFF. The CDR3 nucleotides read TGTGCCAGCTCTAGCGCGCGGGAGGCCCCAAGATCGGCCGGGGAGCTGTTTTTT.

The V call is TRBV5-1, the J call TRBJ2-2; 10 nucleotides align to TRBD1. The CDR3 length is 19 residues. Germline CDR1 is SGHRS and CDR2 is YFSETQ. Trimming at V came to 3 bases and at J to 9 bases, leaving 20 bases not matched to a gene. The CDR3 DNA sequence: TGCGCCAGCAGCTCTACCCTAGGACAGGGGGTTACCCCCGCCCGGGAGCTGTTTTTT. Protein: CASSSTLGQGVTPARELFF.

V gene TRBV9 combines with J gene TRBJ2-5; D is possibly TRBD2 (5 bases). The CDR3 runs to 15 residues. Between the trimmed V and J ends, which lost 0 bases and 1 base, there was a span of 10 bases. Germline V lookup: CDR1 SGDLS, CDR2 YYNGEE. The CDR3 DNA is TGTGCCAGCAGCGTAGGAGGACTGGCCCAAGAGACCCAGTACTTC. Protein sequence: CASSVGGLAQETQYF.

The CDR3 DNA reads TGTGCCAGCAGCCAACTAGCGGGAGGGCCATCAGATACGCAGTATTTT. It codes for CASSQLAGGPSDTQYF. The chain is built from TRBV3-1 (or the pseudogene TRBV3-2) and TRBJ2-3, with 12 positions matching TRBD2. The length of the CDR3 is 16 residues. Germline V lookup: CDR1 LGHDT, CDR2 YNNKEL (reference sequence). The V gene end was trimmed by 2 bases and the J gene end by 4 bases; junction bases not matched to a gene: 4.

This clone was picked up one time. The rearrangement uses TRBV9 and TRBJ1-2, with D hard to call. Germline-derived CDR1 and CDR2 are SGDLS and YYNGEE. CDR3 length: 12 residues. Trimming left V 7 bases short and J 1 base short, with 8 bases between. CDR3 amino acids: CASAPDNYGYTF. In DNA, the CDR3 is TGTGCCAGCGCGCCTGATAACTATGGCTACACCTTC.

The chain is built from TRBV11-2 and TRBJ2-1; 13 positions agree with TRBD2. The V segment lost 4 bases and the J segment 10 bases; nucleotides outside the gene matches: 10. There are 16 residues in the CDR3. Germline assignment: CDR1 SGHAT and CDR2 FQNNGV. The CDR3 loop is CASSSSTSGRAGEQFF. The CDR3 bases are TGTGCCAGCAGCTCCTCAACTAGCGGGAGGGCCGGGGAGCAGTTCTTC.

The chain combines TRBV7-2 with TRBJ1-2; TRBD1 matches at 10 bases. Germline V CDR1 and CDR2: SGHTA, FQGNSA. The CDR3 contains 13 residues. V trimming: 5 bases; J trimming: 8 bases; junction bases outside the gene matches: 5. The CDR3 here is CASSHGTGVGYTF. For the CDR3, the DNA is TGTGCCAGCAGCCACGGGACAGGGGTCGGCTACACCTTC.

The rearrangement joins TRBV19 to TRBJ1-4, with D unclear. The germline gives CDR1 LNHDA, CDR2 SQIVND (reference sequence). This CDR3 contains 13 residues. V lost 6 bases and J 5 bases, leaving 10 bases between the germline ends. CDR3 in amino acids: CASSPRLNEKLFF. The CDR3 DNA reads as TGTGCCAGTAGCCCCAGGCTGAATGAAAAACTGTTTTTT.

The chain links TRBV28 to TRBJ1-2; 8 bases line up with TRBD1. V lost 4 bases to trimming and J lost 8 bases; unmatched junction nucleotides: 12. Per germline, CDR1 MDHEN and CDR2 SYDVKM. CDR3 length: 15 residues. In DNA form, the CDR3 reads TGTGCCAGCAGTTCCATTGGACAGGGTGCAGGAGGCTACACCTTC. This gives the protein CASSSIGQGAGGYTF.

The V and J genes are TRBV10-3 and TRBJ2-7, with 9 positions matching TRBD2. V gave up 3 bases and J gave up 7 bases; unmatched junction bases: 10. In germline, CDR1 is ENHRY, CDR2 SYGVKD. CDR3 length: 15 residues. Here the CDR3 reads CAISDPSGEGGEQYF. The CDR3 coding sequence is TGTGCCATCAGTGACCCTAGCGGGGAGGGGGGTGAGCAGTACTTC.

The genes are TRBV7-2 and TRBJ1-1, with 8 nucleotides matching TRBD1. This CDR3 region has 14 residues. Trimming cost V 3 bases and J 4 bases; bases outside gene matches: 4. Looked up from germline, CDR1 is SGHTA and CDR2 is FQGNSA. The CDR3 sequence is CASSFQGAGTEAFF. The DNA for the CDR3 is TGTGCCAGCAGCTTTCAGGGGGCGGGCACTGAAGCTTTCTTT. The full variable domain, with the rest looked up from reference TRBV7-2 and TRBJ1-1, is GAGVSQSPSNKVTEKGKDVELRCDPISGHTALYWYRQSLGQGLEFLIYFQGNSAPDKSGLPSDRFSAERTGGSVSTLTIQRTQQEDSAVYLCASSFQGAGTEAFFGQGTRLTVV.

In DNA form, the CDR3 reads TGTGCCAGCAGCCCGACTAGCGGGGGTTCTTACAATGAGCAGTTCTTC. This sequence encodes CASSPTSGGSYNEQFF. The J gene is TRBJ2-1, the V gene TRBV27; 12 nucleotides line up with TRBD2. The CDR3 has 16 residues. V was pared by 6 bases and J by 4 bases, with 7 bases of the junction left unmatched. CDR1 MNHEY and CDR2 SMNVEV come from the germline V gene (reference sequence).

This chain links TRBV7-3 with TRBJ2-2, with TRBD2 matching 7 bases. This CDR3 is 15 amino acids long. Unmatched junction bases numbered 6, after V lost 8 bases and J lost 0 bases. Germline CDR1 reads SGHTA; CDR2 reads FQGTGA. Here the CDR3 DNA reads TGTGCCAGCGGCCCGGGGGGAACGAACACCGGGGAGCTGTTTTTT. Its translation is CASGPGGTNTGELFF.

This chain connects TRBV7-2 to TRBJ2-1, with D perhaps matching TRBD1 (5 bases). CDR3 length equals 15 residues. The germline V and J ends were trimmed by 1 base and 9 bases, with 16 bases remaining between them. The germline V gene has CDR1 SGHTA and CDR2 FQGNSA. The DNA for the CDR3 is TGTGCCAGCAGCTTAGAGGCGAGGACAACGATTGAGCAGTTCTTC. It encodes CASSLEARTTIEQFF. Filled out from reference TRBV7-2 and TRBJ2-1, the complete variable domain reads GAGVSQSPSNKVTEKGKDVELRCDPISGHTALYWYRQSLGQGLEFLIYFQGNSAPDKSGLPSDRFSAERTGGSVSTLTIQRTQQEDSAVYLCASSLEARTTIEQFFGPGTRLTVL.

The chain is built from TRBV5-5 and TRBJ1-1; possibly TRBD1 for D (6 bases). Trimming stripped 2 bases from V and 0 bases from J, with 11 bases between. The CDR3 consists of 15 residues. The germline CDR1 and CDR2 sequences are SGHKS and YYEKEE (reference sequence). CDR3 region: CASSFRGQLNTEAFF. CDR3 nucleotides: TGTGCCAGCAGCTTCAGGGGACAATTGAACACTGAAGCTTTCTTT.

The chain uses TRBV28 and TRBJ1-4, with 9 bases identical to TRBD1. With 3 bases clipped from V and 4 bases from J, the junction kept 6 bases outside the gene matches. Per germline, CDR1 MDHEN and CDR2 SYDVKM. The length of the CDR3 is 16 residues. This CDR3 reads CASSFRDRALNEKLFF. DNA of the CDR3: TGTGCCAGCAGTTTTCGGGACAGGGCCCTTAATGAAAAACTGTTTTTT. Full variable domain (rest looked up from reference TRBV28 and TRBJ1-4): DVKVTQSSRYLVKRTGEKVFLECVQDMDHENMFWYRQDPGLGLRLIYFSYDVKMKEKGDIPEGYSVSREKKERFSLILESASTNQTSMYLCASSFRDRALNEKLFFGSGTQLSVL.

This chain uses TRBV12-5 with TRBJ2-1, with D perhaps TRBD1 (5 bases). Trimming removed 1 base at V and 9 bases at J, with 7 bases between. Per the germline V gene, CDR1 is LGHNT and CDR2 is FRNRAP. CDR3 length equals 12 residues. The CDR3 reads CASGLEQGEQFF. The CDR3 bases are TGTGCTAGTGGTTTGGAGCAGGGTGAGCAGTTCTTC.

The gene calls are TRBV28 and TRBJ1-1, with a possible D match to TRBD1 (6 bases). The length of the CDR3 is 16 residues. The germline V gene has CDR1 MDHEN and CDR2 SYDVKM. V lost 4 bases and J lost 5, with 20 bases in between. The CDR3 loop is CASSSVAQGSRTEAFF. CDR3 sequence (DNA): TGTGCCAGCAGTTCCGTAGCTCAGGGGTCCAGGACTGAAGCTTTCTTT.

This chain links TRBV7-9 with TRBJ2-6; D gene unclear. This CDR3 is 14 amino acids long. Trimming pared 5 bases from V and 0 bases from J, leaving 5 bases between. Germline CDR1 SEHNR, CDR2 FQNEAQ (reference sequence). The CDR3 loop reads CASSESSGANVLTF. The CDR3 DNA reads TGTGCCAGCAGCGAGAGCTCTGGGGCCAACGTCCTGACTTTC.

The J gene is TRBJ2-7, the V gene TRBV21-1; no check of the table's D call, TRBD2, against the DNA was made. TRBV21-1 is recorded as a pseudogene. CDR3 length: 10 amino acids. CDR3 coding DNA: TGTGCCAGCTATAGAGACGAGCAGTACGTC. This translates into CASYRDEQYV.

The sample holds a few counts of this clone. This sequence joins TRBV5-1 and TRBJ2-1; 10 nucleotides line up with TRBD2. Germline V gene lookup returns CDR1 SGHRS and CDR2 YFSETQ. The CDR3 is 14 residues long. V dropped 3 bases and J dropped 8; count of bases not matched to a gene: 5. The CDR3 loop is CASSYTSGIHEQFF. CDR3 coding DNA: TGCGCCAGCAGCTATACTAGCGGGATCCATGAGCAGTTCTTC. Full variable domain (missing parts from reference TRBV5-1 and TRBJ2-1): KAGVTQTPRYLIKTRGQQVTLSCSPISGHRSVSWYQQTPGQGLQFLFEYFSETQRNKGNFPGRFSGRQFSNSRSEMNVSTLELGDSALYLCASSYTSGIHEQFFGPGTRLTVL.

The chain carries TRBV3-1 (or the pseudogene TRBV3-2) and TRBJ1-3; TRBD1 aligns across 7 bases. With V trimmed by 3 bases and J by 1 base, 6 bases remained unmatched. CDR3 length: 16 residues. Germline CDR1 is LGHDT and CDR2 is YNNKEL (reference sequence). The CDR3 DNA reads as TGTGCCAGCAGCCACGGGACAGTTGTTTCTGGAAACACCATATATTTT. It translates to CASSHGTVVSGNTIYF.